The present T cell receptor beta chain was sequenced within a study of blood T cell repertoires in COVID-19 (dated by TCRdb to between 2020 and 2021). About the investigation overall: Samples from collaborators originated in the United States, Italy and Spain and spanned both the acute and convalescent phases of COVID-19. Where available, HLA class I and class II types were obtained from metadata supplied by the sample provider rather than from assay-based typing. A freely available public database, intended as a resource for researchers studying the immune response to SARS-CoV-2, is where the repertoires were released. The prospective study material was composed of cDNA or gDNA derived from T cells, B-cell-depleted T cells, or PBMCs. Nearly every sample came with metadata listing a de-identified subject ID, COVID-19 status, age in years and sex. The samples were drawn from the first 160 participants of the ongoing ImmuneRACE study and from more than 1,000 subjects provided by 6 global collaborators. The dataset comprised deeply sampled blood TCRbeta repertoires from subjects exposed to, actively infected with, or recovered from COVID-19. Study-wide conclusions, independent of this receptor: Clinical and demographic metadata were provided uncurated, with the amount varying by source and participant.

Each collaborating institution followed its own protocols to collect whole blood in K2EDTA tubes. For TCRbeta analysis, collaborators shipped samples in one of three forms: frozen whole blood, isolated PBMCs, or DNA extracted from either of those sample types. Spanning cysteine to phenylalanine, the CDR3 consists of 18 amino acids. The kept DNA is CDR3 alone, 54 bases in frame from the first base. V loses 6 bases at its end and J loses 5 bases; junction bases beyond the gene matches: 15. In regard to this clone: This clone's antigen is unknown. No clone much larger than this one lies a single base away; base qualities are absent.

TCRbeta CDR3 regions were amplified from genomic DNA by means of the immunoSEQ Assay, a bias-controlled multiplex PCR. The paper's processing steps were these. Within the assay, amplification of reference gene primers was used to estimate how many nucleated cells each sample contained. To quantify the absolute abundance of each unique TCRbeta CDR3 rearrangement, sequence reads were collapsed and filtered. For each sample, productive Simpson clonality was calculated as the square root of Simpson's diversity index over productive rearrangements. This immuneACCESS table, as held by TCRdb, lists in-frame sequences with V and J called but not all clones. Of the missing ones, under half trace to an unresolved V gene in checked studies; the others have no known cause. V and J calls plus clone size are reproduced from that table; the DNA served to infer D and trimming. This sample holds fewer than 150,000 clones; about 83% were observed only once. 9.5% to 15% of the sample is held by the ten biggest clonotypes.

This TCR was sampled from a human donor in a cohort sampled during active COVID-19. Sequenced material: peripheral blood. This chain is built from TRBV23-1 and TRBJ1-6; 8 central nucleotides agree with TRBD1. TRBV23-1 is assigned to the ORF class and has an uncertain function. The DNA sequence follows: TGCGCCAGCAGACTTCCAGGGGCTAGCAGGGGGCATAATTCACCCCTCCACTTT. Translated, this is CASRLPGASRGHNSPLHF.